The next 29 T cell receptor beta chains were all read from a single sample in a study of siplizumab effects on memory and regulatory T cells. Produced via immunoSEQ multiplex PCR; TCRdb's table is partial and in-frame only. Of 80,000 to 130,000 clones listed, more than 85% were seen once; the top ten hold roughly 2.7%. The sample was CD4+ T cells sorted from blood. Every receptor here comes from a human donor in good health. Some clones in this sample may be carry-over from other donors' samples.

This sequence joins TRBV5-1 and TRBJ1-1, with D possibly TRBD1 on 6 matching bases. The germline V and J ends were trimmed by 3 bases and 0 bases, with 15 bases remaining between them. Germline V CDR1 and CDR2: SGHRS, YFSETQ. This CDR3 contains 16 residues. The CDR3 region is CASSSTRGPMNTEAFF. The CDR3 DNA sequence: TGCGCCAGCAGCTCTACCAGGGGTCCTATGAACACTGAAGCTTTCTTT.

The V call is TRBV18, the J call TRBJ2-7; D gene ambiguous. Trimming removed 5 bases from V and 7 bases from J, with 15 bases in between. The CDR3 runs 13 residues. CDR1 and CDR2 from the germline V gene are KGHSH and LQKENI. CDR3 sequence (DNA): TGTGCCAGCTCATTGGACGGAACTACGGAGCAGTACTTC. It is translated as CASSLDGTTEQYF.

The rearrangement uses TRBV6-4 and TRBJ1-1, with D perhaps matching TRBD1 (5 bases). V lost 6 bases to trimming and J lost 4 bases, with 21 bases between them. This CDR3 has 16 amino acids. Germline lookup yields CDR1 MRHNA and CDR2 SNTAGT. Here the CDR3 reads CASSQDSGGLGTEAFF. As DNA, the CDR3 is TGTGCCAGCAGCCAAGATAGTGGGGGGTTAGGCACTGAAGCTTTCTTT.

The rearrangement uses TRBV19 and TRBJ2-7; 7 bases align to TRBD2. The germline CDR1 and CDR2 sequences are LNHDA and SQIVND (reference sequence). With 0 bases clipped from V and 2 bases from J, the junction kept 19 bases outside the gene matches. The CDR3 length is 20 residues. This CDR3 is CASSIEWGTSGLLPTYEQYF. CDR3 DNA sequence: TGTGCCAGTAGTATAGAATGGGGCACATCGGGACTACTCCCCACCTACGAGCAGTACTTC.

The chain employs TRBV5-1 and TRBJ1-2; no reliable D call. This CDR3 has 12 amino acids. Germline-derived CDR1 and CDR2 are SGHRS and YFSETQ. Trimming shortened V by 5 bases and J by 4 bases, and 9 bases separated the two germline ends. CDR3 DNA: TGCGCCAGCAGGCAGCAGAGCTATGGCTACACCTTC. Encoded protein: CASRQQSYGYTF.

This clone has a single count. The chain couples TRBV2 to TRBJ1-5, with 9 positions matching TRBD1. The CDR3 runs 15 residues. Looked up from germline, CDR1 is SNHLY and CDR2 is FYNNEI. After removal of 8 bases from V and 4 bases from J, the junction contained 9 bases not matched to a gene. CDR3 protein: CASGTGTGRNQPQHF. The DNA for the CDR3 is TGTGCCAGCGGCACCGGGACAGGGCGTAATCAGCCCCAGCATTTT.

The V gene is TRBV28, the J gene TRBJ2-7, with D tentatively TRBD1 (5 bases). With 6 bases removed from V and 2 bases from J, the gap between germline ends came to 17 bases. Germline V lookup: CDR1 MDHEN, CDR2 SYDVKM. The CDR3 is made up of 15 amino acids. The CDR3, as DNA: TGTGCCAGCAGAACAACAGGTTTGAGTCCCTACGAGCAGTACTTC. Translation: CASRTTGLSPYEQYF.

The V and J genes are TRBV6-1 and TRBJ1-3, with D uncertain. Germline V gene lookup returns CDR1 MNHNS and CDR2 SASEGT. The CDR3 has 15 residues. Trimming cost V 5 bases and J 0 bases, with 11 bases left between them. The CDR3 DNA sequence: TGTGCCAGCAGTATACAAGCAAACTCTGGAAACACCATATATTTT. It is translated as CASSIQANSGNTIYF.

This rearrangement joins TRBV2 to TRBJ2-7; D might be TRBD1 or TRBD2, each matching 5 bases. The CDR3 spans 12 residues. V was trimmed by 5 bases and J by 5 bases, leaving 10 bases between them. The germline gives CDR1 SNHLY, CDR2 FYNNEI. The CDR3 loop reads CASSPRDHEQYF. Here the CDR3 DNA reads TGTGCCAGCAGTCCCCGGGACCACGAGCAGTACTTC. The full variable domain, completed using reference TRBV2 and TRBJ2-7, is EPEVTQTPSHQVTQMGQEVILRCVPISNHLYFYWYRQILGQKVEFLVSFYNNEISEKSEIFDDQFSVERPDGSNFTLKIRSTKLEDSAMYFCASSPRDHEQYFGPGTRLTVT.

V gene TRBV6-1 combines with J gene TRBJ1-5, with D perhaps TRBD1 (6 bases). The CDR3 contains 13 residues. Trimming took off 7 bases at V and 7 bases at J, with 14 bases between the two ends. Germline V gives CDR1 MNHNS, CDR2 SASEGT. CDR3 in DNA: TGTGCCAGCACCGAAAGGGGGGTCCAGCCCCAGCATTTT. This sequence encodes CASTERGVQPQHF.

The CDR3 sequence: CASSLVGTGATGANVLTF. DNA for the CDR3: TGTGCCAGCAGCTTGGTTGGGACAGGGGCTACTGGGGCCAACGTCCTGACTTTC. The chain carries TRBV5-6 and TRBJ2-6; 10 bases match TRBD1. This CDR3 spans 18 amino acids. Germline trimming cut 0 bases from V and 2 bases from J; bases unmatched to any gene: 5. CDR1 and CDR2 from the germline V gene are SGHDT and YYEEEE.

The J gene is TRBJ2-2, the V gene TRBV18, with 8 bases lining up with TRBD2. J gave up 4 bases and V 9 bases, and 13 bases lay outside the gene matches. Germline CDR1 is KGHSH and CDR2 is LQKENI. CDR3 length equals 16 residues. In DNA form, the CDR3 reads TGTGCCAGTTCCAAACGACGGGAGGGCGGCACCGGGGAGCTGTTTTTT. Its translation: CASSKRREGGTGELFF. Full variable domain (outside the CDR3, taken from reference TRBV18 and TRBJ2-2): NAGVMQNPRHLVRRRGQEARLRCSPMKGHSHVYWYRQLPEEGLKFMVYLQKENIIDESGMPKERFSAEFPKEGPSILRIQQVVRGDSAAYFCASSKRREGGTGELFFGEGSRLTVL.

This chain links TRBV23-1 with TRBJ2-7, with 10 bases identical to TRBD1. TRBV23-1 has ORF status, its function being uncertain. This CDR3 region has 14 residues. Trimming at V came to 6 bases and at J to 5 bases, leaving 7 bases not matched to a gene. The CDR3 here is CASRPGTGVDEQYF. CDR3 in DNA: TGCGCCAGCAGACCCGGGACAGGGGTGGACGAGCAGTACTTC.

The gene calls are TRBV5-1 and TRBJ2-3, with 14 nucleotides matching TRBD2. The length of the CDR3 is 14 residues. V dropped 6 bases and J dropped 6; count of bases not matched to a gene: 3. Per germline, CDR1 SGHRS and CDR2 YFSETQ. The CDR3 DNA follows: TGCGCCAGCAAGGGACTAGCGGGAGCTGATACGCAGTATTTT. Encoded protein: CASKGLAGADTQYF.

This chain connects TRBV15 to TRBJ2-5; possibly TRBD2 for D (7 bases). The CDR3 sequence is 17 residues long. Germline lookup yields CDR1 LNHNV and CDR2 YYDKDF (reference sequence). The V end lost 3 bases, the J end lost 2 bases, and 19 bases lay between the germline ends. The CDR3 reads CATSSTFGGLVQETQYF. The CDR3 coding sequence is TGTGCCACCAGCAGTACTTTCGGGGGGCTGGTGCAAGAGACCCAGTACTTC.

This chain connects TRBV7-9 to TRBJ2-7, with 11 nucleotides matching TRBD1. The CDR3 spans 17 residues. The J segment lost 1 base and the V segment lost 4 bases, leaving 9 bases of the junction unmatched. The germline gives CDR1 SEHNR, CDR2 FQNEAQ (reference sequence). The CDR3 DNA reads as TGTGCCAGCAGCTCGACCCGGACAGGGGGCAGATCCTACGAGCAGTACTTC. Amino acid sequence: CASSSTRTGGRSYEQYF.

This chain joins TRBV30 and TRBJ1-5, with D uncertain. Per germline, CDR1 GTSNPN and CDR2 SVGIG (reference sequence). CDR3 length: 13 residues. V gave up 6 bases and J gave up 7 bases, with 16 bases separating them. The CDR3 sequence: CACLKGPEQPQHF. The CDR3 bases are TGTGCCTGTCTTAAAGGCCCGGAACAGCCCCAGCATTTT. Using reference TRBV30 and TRBJ1-5 for the parts outside the CDR3, the full variable domain is SQTIHQWPATLVQPVGSPLSLECTVEGTSNPNLYWYRQAAGRGLQLLFYSVGIGQISSEVPQNLSASRPQDRQFILSSKKLLLSDSGFYLCACLKGPEQPQHFGDGTRLSIL.

This clone was found once. V gene TRBV28 combines with J gene TRBJ2-5, with 7 bases fitting TRBD1. Unmatched junction bases numbered 9, after V lost 5 bases and J lost 3 bases. CDR3 size: 15 residues. In germline, CDR1 is MDHEN, CDR2 SYDVKM. CDR3 amino acids: CASSPPVGQEETQYF. In nucleotides, the CDR3 is TGTGCCAGCAGTCCGCCTGTAGGACAGGAAGAGACCCAGTACTTC.

The chain uses TRBV19 and TRBJ2-3, with TRBD2 matching over 8 bases. The J segment lost 4 bases and the V segment lost 7 bases, leaving 7 bases of the junction unmatched. This CDR3 region has 14 residues. In germline, CDR1 is LNHDA, CDR2 SQIVND (reference sequence). CDR3 in DNA: TGTGCCAGTACCCCTCGGGGGGGTGCAGATACGCAGTATTTT. Its protein is CASTPRGGADTQYF.

This chain connects TRBV28 to TRBJ1-2, with no clear D. The germline V and J ends were trimmed by 3 bases and 2 bases, with 4 bases remaining between them. The CDR3 has 12 residues. Germline V CDR1 and CDR2: MDHEN, SYDVKM. This chain's CDR3 is CASSLWNYGYTF. The DNA for the CDR3 is TGTGCCAGCAGTTTGTGGAACTATGGCTACACCTTC.

V usage is TRBV9 and J usage is TRBJ2-5; the D gene is possibly TRBD2 (6 bases). This CDR3 has 15 amino acids. Germline lookup yields CDR1 SGDLS and CDR2 YYNGEE. V shed 3 bases and J shed 2 bases, with 14 bases lying between them. This CDR3 reads CASSGLVTGQETQYF. CDR3 nucleotide sequence: TGTGCCAGCAGCGGACTAGTAACGGGGCAAGAGACCCAGTACTTC.

The chain recombines TRBV28 with TRBJ1-2, with TRBD1 as a possible D gene (6 bases). The CDR3 is 15 amino acids. V lost 1 base and J lost 4, with 13 bases in between. CDR1 MDHEN and CDR2 SYDVKM come from the germline V gene. Here the CDR3 DNA reads TGTGCCAGCAGTTTATTGGGTGGGGGCGCCTATGGCTACACCTTC. It codes for CASSLLGGGAYGYTF.

The chain couples TRBV5-1 to TRBJ2-1; 7 nucleotides line up with TRBD1. CDR3 size: 16 residues. V shed 4 bases and J 8 bases; nucleotides not matched to a gene: 15. Germline CDR1 is SGHRS and CDR2 is YFSETQ. The DNA of the CDR3 is TGCGCCAGCAGCCCCTTCAGGGGGAGAGATAAGGATGAGCAGTTCTTC. Encoded protein: CASSPFRGRDKDEQFF.

The chain recombines TRBV7-9 with TRBJ1-4, with 8 bases identical to TRBD1. The CDR3 has 17 amino acids. Germline CDR1 and CDR2: SEHNR and FQNEAQ (reference sequence). V lost 1 base, J lost 0 bases, and 4 bases stayed unmatched. As DNA, the CDR3 is TGTGCCAGCAGCTTAGGGACAGGGACTGCAACTAATGAAAAACTGTTTTTT. It codes for CASSLGTGTATNEKLFF.

J is TRBJ2-2 and V is TRBV5-6, with a possible D match to TRBD2 (6 bases). V lost 4 bases to trimming and J lost 2 bases, with 9 bases between them. The CDR3 loop spans 14 amino acids. Per germline, CDR1 SGHDT and CDR2 YYEEEE. DNA of the CDR3: TGTGCCAGCAGCACCACTAGCAACACCGGGGAGCTGTTTTTT. As protein: CASSTTSNTGELFF.

The rearrangement uses TRBV2 and TRBJ2-3; D not certain. CDR1 is SNHLY, CDR2 FYNNEI, per germline. This CDR3 region has 12 residues. V was trimmed by 7 bases and J by 4 bases, leaving 9 bases between them. The CDR3 sequence: CASTLFPDTQYF. DNA of the CDR3: TGTGCCAGCACTTTATTCCCAGATACGCAGTATTTT.

V usage is TRBV27 and J usage is TRBJ1-2; no clear D gene. The CDR3 sequence is 13 residues long. V was shortened by 2 bases and J by 3 bases, with 7 bases between the two germline ends. Germline CDR1 MNHEY, CDR2 SMNVEV (reference sequence). The CDR3 DNA is TGTGCCAGCAGTTTAACCCGACACTATGGCTACACCTTC. Translation gives CASSLTRHYGYTF.

With respect to this clone: The same CDR3 also results from other DNA sequences found in this sample. The chain employs TRBV5-1 and TRBJ2-3; unclear D gene. The CDR3 contains 14 residues. CDR1 SGHRS and CDR2 YFSETQ come from the germline V gene. V was clipped by 9 bases and J by 0 bases, with 14 bases between them. Here the CDR3 reads CATTTSTSTDTQYF. In nucleotides, the CDR3 is TGCGCCACCACGACAAGCACTAGCACAGATACGCAGTATTTT.

The chain is built from TRBV6-5 and TRBJ2-1; no reliable D call. The CDR3 contains 13 residues. Germline CDR1 reads MNHEY; CDR2 reads SVGAGI. V lost 8 bases and J lost 8, with 16 bases in between. The CDR3 sequence is CASEPLGRYEQFF. As DNA, the CDR3 is TGTGCCAGCGAACCATTAGGTCGCTATGAGCAGTTCTTC.